Following are 29 T cell receptor beta chains from one sample sequenced in a study of regulatory T cells in long-lasting Graves disease. Time point indicated: persistent/refractory GD, antithyroid drugs over 5 years with positive TRAb. The authors made the TCR library using RNA they extracted from PBMCs. Researchers made TCR beta libraries by using iRepertoire HTBI primers and running Arm-PCR on CDR3 regions. TCRdb called the multiplex PCR reads again in MiXCR, with one record for every CDR3 protein. The sample holds 400,000 to 600,000 distinct CDR3 sequences, under 25% seen once. This specimen consisted of peripheral blood mononuclear cells (PBMCs), obtained when the disease was refractory, from a patient treated with antithyroid drugs. All receptors come from a female donor with Graves disease.

A few counts support this clonotype. The V gene is TRBV3-1, the J gene TRBJ2-7, with 7 bases identical to TRBD1. This CDR3 spans 12 amino acids. The ends lost 6 bases at V and 6 bases at J; junction bases unmatched: 5. Germline V gives CDR1 LGHDT, CDR2 YNNKEL (reference sequence). CDR3: CASRLTGAEQYF. Written as DNA, the CDR3 is TGTGCCAGCAGATTAACAGGGGCCGAGCAGTACTTC.

This chain uses TRBV29-1 with TRBJ2-1; 9 bases are shared with TRBD2. Germline trimming cut 4 bases from V and 9 bases from J; bases unmatched to any gene: 7. CDR3 length: 13 residues. From germline, CDR1 is SQVTM and CDR2 ANQGSEA. The CDR3 DNA reads as TGCAGCGTTGCCGGGGCTAGCGGGGTTGAGCAGTTCTTC. This encodes CSVAGASGVEQFF.

This clonotype was counted many times. This chain joins TRBV19 and TRBJ1-2; tentatively, D is TRBD1 (6 bases). This CDR3 region has 15 residues. CDR1 is LNHDA and CDR2 is SQIVND in the germline V gene (reference sequence). Trimming stripped 5 bases from V and 4 bases from J, with 17 bases between. The CDR3 reads CASSPRTVTGYGYTF. In DNA form, the CDR3 reads TGTGCCAGTAGTCCAAGGACAGTGACAGGCTATGGCTACACCTTC. The complete variable domain, with remaining parts taken from reference TRBV19 and TRBJ1-2, reads DGGITQSPKYLFRKEGQNVTLSCEQNLNHDAMYWYRQDPGQGLRLIYYSQIVNDFQKGDIAEGYSVSREKKESFPLTVTSAQKNPTAFYLCASSPRTVTGYGYTFGSGTRLTVV.

This clonotype was detected ten times or more. The chain combines TRBV7-2 with TRBJ1-1; D is undetermined. The CDR3 is 15 residues long. Germline CDR1 SGHTA, CDR2 FQGNSA. Between the trimmed V and J ends, which lost 1 base and 5 bases, there was a span of 14 bases. CDR3 nucleotides: TGTGCCAGCAGCTTAGATCGGCTTGACGGGACTGAAGCTTTCTTT. Residues: CASSLDRLDGTEAFF.

This clonotype has more than one count but fewer than ten. V gene TRBV7-8 combines with J gene TRBJ2-6; D is ambiguous. The V and J ends lost 5 bases and 2 bases respectively, with 19 bases between them. Per germline, CDR1 SGHVS and CDR2 FQNEAQ. CDR3 length: 18 amino acids. The DNA for the CDR3 is TGTGCCAGCAGCCATTCTAGTTTTGGGTGGACTGGGGCCAACGTCCTGACTTTC. Protein product: CASSHSSFGWTGANVLTF.

This clonotype came up many times. This chain joins TRBV28 and TRBJ1-2; D is possibly TRBD1 (5 bases). V was trimmed by 7 bases and J by 0 bases, leaving 15 bases between them. This CDR3 region has 15 residues. Germline assignment: CDR1 MDHEN and CDR2 SYDVKM. The CDR3 DNA is TGTGCCAGCAATGAACAGGTGGGGTCTAACTATGGCTACACCTTC. Protein product: CASNEQVGSNYGYTF.

The sample holds a few counts of this clonotype. The rearrangement links TRBV29-1 to TRBJ1-2; 9 nucleotides line up with TRBD1. The CDR3 has 13 residues. The germline V gene has CDR1 SQVTM and CDR2 ANQGSEA. Germline trimming cut 6 bases from V and 7 bases from J; bases unmatched to any gene: 9. The CDR3 coding sequence is TGCAGCGTCTGGACAGGGGCCATACTTGGCTACACCTTC. Its protein is CSVWTGAILGYTF. The whole variable domain, filled in from reference TRBV29-1 and TRBJ1-2, reads SAVISQKPSRDICQRGTSLTIQCQVDSQVTMMFWYRQQPGQSLTLIATANQGSEATYESGFVIDKFPISRPNLTFSTLTVSNMSPEDSSIYLCSVWTGAILGYTFGSGTRLTVV.

The rearrangement uses TRBV5-1 and TRBJ2-5; the match to TRBD2 covers 9 bases. With V trimmed by 1 base and J by 2 bases, 6 bases remained unmatched. The CDR3 runs 16 residues. Germline V lookup: CDR1 SGHRS, CDR2 YFSETQ. The chain's CDR3 is CASSLRVAGEQETQYF. DNA for the CDR3: TGCGCCAGCAGCTTGAGAGTAGCGGGGGAACAAGAGACCCAGTACTTC.

This clonotype was picked up many times. The genes are TRBV28 and TRBJ2-7; TRBD1 might be the D (5 bases). The germline gives CDR1 MDHEN, CDR2 SYDVKM. V was shortened by 8 bases and J by 3 bases, with 8 bases between the two germline ends. The CDR3 loop spans 11 amino acids. CDR3 sequence reads: CASGHRYEQYF. For the CDR3, the DNA is TGTGCCAGCGGACATCGCTACGAGCAGTACTTC. Variable domain in full (rest from reference TRBV28 and TRBJ2-7): DVKVTQSSRYLVKRTGEKVFLECVQDMDHENMFWYRQDPGLGLRLIYFSYDVKMKEKGDIPEGYSVSREKKERFSLILESASTNQTSMYLCASGHRYEQYFGPGTRLTVT.

In its sample, this clonotype was seen many times. The genes are TRBV4-1 and TRBJ1-4; a possible D gene is TRBD1 (5 bases). There are 14 residues in the CDR3. Germline V gene sequence: CDR1 MGHRA, CDR2 YSYEKL. Trimming took 4 bases from V and 8 from J, leaving 14 bases between them. The CDR3 DNA reads as TGCGCCAGCAGCCGGGGACTGGGCTACGAAAAACTGTTTTTT. It codes for CASSRGLGYEKLFF.

V usage is TRBV20-1 and J usage is TRBJ1-5, with 9 bases fitting TRBD1. With 0 bases clipped from V and 5 bases from J, the junction kept 2 bases outside the gene matches. CDR3 size: 14 residues. Germline V gives CDR1 DFQATT, CDR2 SNEGSKA (reference sequence). Here the CDR3 reads CSAREDRGHQPQHF. In DNA form, the CDR3 reads TGCAGTGCTAGAGAGGACAGGGGCCATCAGCCCCAGCATTTT.

This clonotype was counted ten times or more. The CDR3 reads CSVDAGLQETQYF. CDR3 sequence (DNA): TGCAGCGTTGATGCAGGGCTCCAAGAGACCCAGTACTTC. V and J are TRBV29-1 and TRBJ2-5; possible D gene TRBD1, 5 bases. Germline V gene lookup returns CDR1 SQVTM and CDR2 ANQGSEA. There are 13 residues in the CDR3. The V gene lost 3 bases and the J gene lost 1 base, with 9 bases spanning the gap.

There are many counts of this clonotype. The chain carries TRBV28 and TRBJ1-5; no firm D call. The ends were cut back, 5 bases at V and 0 bases at J, with 14 bases in the middle. The CDR3 length is 16 residues. Germline V gene lookup returns CDR1 MDHEN and CDR2 SYDVKM. Written as DNA, the CDR3 is TGTGCCAGCAGTGTTTCAGGCCTATATAGCAATCAGCCCCAGCATTTT. It encodes CASSVSGLYSNQPQHF.

There are a few counts of this clonotype. The chain couples TRBV27 to TRBJ2-3; D ambiguous. The CDR3 sequence is 15 residues long. Per the germline V gene, CDR1 is MNHEY and CDR2 is SMNVEV (reference sequence). Trimming took off 2 bases at V and 6 bases at J, with 15 bases between the two ends. The DNA of the CDR3 is TGTGCCAGCAGTTTAGTAGCCGTAACTCAGGATACGCAGTATTTT. This gives the protein CASSLVAVTQDTQYF.

This clonotype was found many times. This chain joins TRBV15 and TRBJ1-2; D is unresolved. The CDR3 sequence is 12 residues long. Germline CDR1 reads LNHNV; CDR2 reads YYDKDF (reference sequence). Trimming removed 3 bases at V and 8 bases at J, with 10 bases between. In DNA form, the CDR3 reads TGTGCCACCAGCAGGGGAGGATACGGCTACACCTTC. The encoded protein is CATSRGGYGYTF. The variable domain in full, completed from reference TRBV15 and TRBJ1-2, reads DAMVIQNPRYQVTQFGKPVTLSCSQTLNHNVMYWYQQKSSQAPKLLFHYYDKDFNNEADTPDNFQSRRPNTSFCFLDIRSPGLGDTAMYLCATSRGGYGYTFGSGTRLTVV.

Only a few counts were recorded for this clonotype. The gene calls are TRBV11-3 and TRBJ1-1; D is perhaps TRBD1 (5 bases). The CDR3 sequence is 13 residues long. Germline loops: CDR1 SGHNT, CDR2 YENEEA. V gave up 6 bases and J gave up 4 bases, with 12 bases separating them. CDR3 sequence reads: CASSGDGGTEAFF. CDR3 coding DNA: TGTGCCAGCAGTGGGGATGGGGGCACTGAAGCTTTCTTT.

In this sample, this clonotype turned up once. The chain carries TRBV28 and TRBJ2-4, with 7 nucleotides matching TRBD1. The CDR3 is 13 residues long. The germline CDR1 and CDR2 sequences are MDHEN and SYDVKM. Unmatched junction bases numbered 4, after V lost 5 bases and J lost 6 bases. This chain's CDR3 is CASSKPGGNIQYF. CDR3 nucleotide sequence: TGTGCCAGCAGTAAGCCAGGGGGAAACATTCAGTACTTC.

The chain recombines TRBV6-1 with TRBJ2-3; D gene uncertain. Germline assignment: CDR1 MNHNS and CDR2 SASEGT. The CDR3 loop spans 16 amino acids. V was cut by 6 bases and J by 4 bases, with 20 bases left in between. CDR3 in DNA: TGTGCCAGCAGCAATGGATACTCACCGCCTTCAGATACGCAGTATTTT. Encoded protein: CASSNGYSPPSDTQYF.

The CDR3, as DNA: TGCAGTGCCGCCGGAGGGGAGTTTACGACTGAAGCTTTCTTT. Translation gives CSAAGGEFTTEAFF. V is TRBV20-1 and J is TRBJ1-1; weak D call: TRBD1 (5 bases). From germline, CDR1 is DFQATT and CDR2 SNEGSKA (reference sequence). The CDR3 is 14 residues long. V lost 6 bases and J 5 bases, leaving 19 bases between the germline ends.

This clonotype was seen ten or more times. The CDR3 DNA follows: TGTGCCAGCAGTTTTGTCCAAACGGAGACCCAGTACTTC. Encoded protein: CASSFVQTETQYF. The J gene is TRBJ2-5, the V gene TRBV28; D gene uncertain. CDR1 and CDR2 (germline): MDHEN, SYDVKM. The V end lost 3 bases, the J end lost 5 bases, and 10 bases lay between the germline ends. This CDR3 spans 13 amino acids.

This clonotype has a count of ten or more. The V call is TRBV7-9, the J call TRBJ1-4, with no clear D. V lost 1 base and J lost 0, with 6 bases in between. This CDR3 has 15 residues. Germline loops: CDR1 SEHNR, CDR2 FQNEAQ (reference sequence). The CDR3 DNA sequence: TGTGCCAGCAGCTTAGAAAGGGCAACTAATGAAAAACTGTTTTTT. Amino acid sequence: CASSLERATNEKLFF. Full variable domain (missing parts from reference TRBV7-9 and TRBJ1-4): DTGVSQNPRHKITKRGQNVTFRCDPISEHNRLYWYRQTLGQGPEFLTYFQNEAQLEKSRLLSDRFSAERPKGSFSTLEIQRTEQGDSAMYLCASSLERATNEKLFFGSGTQLSVL.

This clonotype was found a few times. The gene calls are TRBV24-1 and TRBJ1-5; TRBD1 is a possible D gene (5 bases). Germline values: CDR1 KGHDR, CDR2 SFDVKD. The CDR3 is made up of 14 amino acids. Trimming took off 0 bases at V and 9 bases at J, with 11 bases between the two ends. The DNA for the CDR3 is TGTGCCACCAGTGATTTGCGCGGGGGAGGGCCCCAGCATTTT. It translates to CATSDLRGGGPQHF.

The chain combines TRBV27 with TRBJ2-7, with TRBD2 matching 11 bases. This CDR3 spans 19 amino acids. Germline V gene data show CDR1 as MNHEY and CDR2 as SMNVEV (reference sequence). J gave up 6 bases and V 3 bases, and 19 bases lay outside the gene matches. The CDR3: CASSFSVAGGHYRIAEQYF. DNA of the CDR3: TGTGCCAGCAGTTTTTCTGTAGCGGGAGGGCATTACCGGATCGCCGAGCAGTACTTC.

This clonotype appeared many times. J is TRBJ1-2 and V is TRBV28, with unresolved D. Germline lookup yields CDR1 MDHEN and CDR2 SYDVKM. CDR3 length: 14 residues. The V gene lost 4 bases and the J gene lost 3 bases, with 12 bases spanning the gap. CDR3 DNA: TGTGCCAGCAGTTCGGCGGGATTTGACTATGGCTACACCTTC. It translates to CASSSAGFDYGYTF.

The chain has TRBV15 and TRBJ1-4; 10 bases are shared with TRBD1. This CDR3 has 15 residues. J gave up 6 bases and V 4 bases, and 5 bases lay outside the gene matches. Germline-derived CDR1 and CDR2 are LNHNV and YYDKDF (reference sequence). The CDR3 nucleotides read TGTGCCACCAGCACCCGGGACAGGGGATATGAAAAACTGTTTTTT. It translates to CATSTRDRGYEKLFF.

This clonotype was counted between two and nine times. V and J are TRBV20-1 and TRBJ2-4; 9 bases agree with TRBD2. There are 16 residues in the CDR3. V was clipped by 1 base and J by 0 bases; unmatched bases: 4. Germline V CDR1 and CDR2: DFQATT, SNEGSKA (reference sequence). The CDR3: CSARVLSGRAKNIQYF. CDR3 coding DNA: TGCAGTGCTAGAGTTCTTAGCGGGAGAGCCAAAAACATTCAGTACTTC.

This chain joins TRBV20-1 and TRBJ1-5; D unresolved. Per germline, CDR1 DFQATT and CDR2 SNEGSKA (reference sequence). The CDR3 has 13 residues. V lost 0 bases and J lost 5, with 8 bases in between. The CDR3, as DNA: TGCAGTGCTAGAGATTCTCCTGATCAGCCCCAGCATTTT. Encoded protein: CSARDSPDQPQHF.

This clonotype has at least ten counts. The V call is TRBV12-3 or TRBV12-4, the J call TRBJ2-5, with TRBD2 matching 8 bases. V trimming: 3 bases; J trimming: 4 bases; junction bases outside the gene matches: 7. The CDR3 sequence is 15 residues long. The CDR3 DNA is TGTGCCAGCAGTTTGAGTAGCGGGAAAGGAGAGACCCAGTACTTC. Amino acids: CASSLSSGKGETQYF.

The V gene is TRBV6-1, the J gene TRBJ2-7, with 8 positions matching TRBD1. The length of the CDR3 is 14 residues. With V trimmed by 6 bases and J by 3 bases, 7 bases remained unmatched. The germline V gene encodes CDR1 MNHNS and CDR2 SASEGT. The CDR3: CASRGTGGVYEQYF. In DNA, the CDR3 is TGTGCCAGCAGGGGAACAGGGGGAGTCTACGAGCAGTACTTC.